The 5 T cell receptor beta chains presented below share a single source sample, sequenced in a study of T cells in localized non-small cell lung cancer. Sequencing used immunoSEQ multiplex PCR; TCRdb keeps in-frame clones, though not all of them. The sample consists of about 70,000 clones, roughly nine tenths of them appearing once. The material was peripheral blood, obtained before any cancer treatment. The receptors here all came from a male donor at least 60 years old with stage III squamous cell lung carcinoma.

This clone has just a few counts. This sequence joins TRBV4-2 and TRBJ1-3; D may be TRBD1 (5 bases). CDR1 is LGHNA and CDR2 is YNFKEQ in the germline V gene. This CDR3 is built from 15 residues. V was cut by 1 base and J by 0 bases, with 7 bases left in between. The CDR3: CASSQVGDSGNTIYF. As DNA, the CDR3 is TGTGCCAGCAGCCAAGTGGGGGACTCTGGAAACACCATATATTTT.

This clone was seen a few times. One junction end disagrees with the germline gene, perhaps due to a read error. The chain recombines TRBV29-1 with TRBJ1-1; TRBD1 might be the D (6 bases). The V gene's germline CDR1 is SQVTM and CDR2 ANQGSEA. The CDR3 totals 13 residues. The chain's CDR3 is CSVKGQPNAEAFF. Here the CDR3 DNA reads TGCAGCGTCAAGGGACAACCGAACGCTGAAGCTTTCTTT.

The chain has TRBV28 and TRBJ1-2, with 11 nucleotides matching TRBD1. The CDR3 is 14 residues long. Germline lookup yields CDR1 MDHEN and CDR2 SYDVKM. V was pared by 6 bases and J by 3 bases, with 3 bases of the junction left unmatched. The CDR3 nucleotides are TGTGCCAGCAGCTGGGACAGGGGGGACTATGGCTACACCTTC. This translates into CASSWDRGDYGYTF.

This clone was picked up one time. V is TRBV7-9 and J is TRBJ2-1, with 11 bases identical to TRBD2. The CDR3 is made up of 14 amino acids. CDR1 and CDR2 (germline): SEHNR, FQNEAQ (reference sequence). J gave up 7 bases and V 6 bases, and 5 bases lay outside the gene matches. CDR3 amino acids: CASRSTSGVNEQFF. In DNA form, the CDR3 reads TGTGCCAGCAGGTCGACTAGCGGGGTGAATGAGCAGTTCTTC.

The chain carries TRBV15 and TRBJ2-1; the match to TRBD1 covers 9 bases. From germline, CDR1 is LNHNV and CDR2 YYDKDF (reference sequence). The V and J ends lost 0 bases and 14 bases, in that order; junction bases with no gene match: 5. This CDR3 is built from 13 residues. As DNA, the CDR3 is TGTGCCACCAGCAGAGATGACAGGGGGGCAGAGTTCTTC. Residues: CATSRDDRGAEFF.